The clone carrying this TCR beta chain was detected many times. The target antigen is unknown. Compared with germline, one end of the junction differs, possibly owing to a read error. The CDR3 contains 16 residues. Germline V gene sequence: CDR1 SGHTA, CDR2 FQGNSA. These data are taken from a study of blood T cells in healthy people across ages. Study at large: Template switching caught about one barcoded beta molecule for each two T cells.

Study results and caveats: A conclusive naive versus antigen-experienced comparison was prevented by the unsorted PBMCs. Estimates of total diversity, which came from one million sequenced T cells, were considered to be underestimates.

For the second PCR, which ran for about 7 to 11 cycles, a sample-barcoded 5' primer and a J-beta primer mix were used. One entry per CDR3 protein, called by TCRdb with MiXCR from the 5' RACE reads. The sample shows roughly 1,700,000 distinct CDR3 sequences, 28% of them seen only once. Sequencing was performed on blood. V gene TRBV7-2 combines with J gene TRBJ2-3, with 14 bases lining up with TRBD2. The receptor's source is a woman aged 25-40 years in good health. The CDR3 sequence is CASSSGLAGATDTQYF. The CDR3 coding sequence is TGCGCCAGCAGCTCGGGACTAGCGGGAGCCACAGATACGCAGTATTTT.